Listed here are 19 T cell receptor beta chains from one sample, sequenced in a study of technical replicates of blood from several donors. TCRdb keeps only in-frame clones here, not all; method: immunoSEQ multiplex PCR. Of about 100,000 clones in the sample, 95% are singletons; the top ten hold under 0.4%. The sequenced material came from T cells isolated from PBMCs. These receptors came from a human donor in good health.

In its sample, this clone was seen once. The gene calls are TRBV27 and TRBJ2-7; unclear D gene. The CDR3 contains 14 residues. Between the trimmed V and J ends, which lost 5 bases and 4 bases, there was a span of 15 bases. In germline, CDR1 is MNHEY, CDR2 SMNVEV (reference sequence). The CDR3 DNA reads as TGTGCCAGCAGTACCGGAGTAGGTGCATACGAGCAGTACTTC. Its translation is CASSTGVGAYEQYF.

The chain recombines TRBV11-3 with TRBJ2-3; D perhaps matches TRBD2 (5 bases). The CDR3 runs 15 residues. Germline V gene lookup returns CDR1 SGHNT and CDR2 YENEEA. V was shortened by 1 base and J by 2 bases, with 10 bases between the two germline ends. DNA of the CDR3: TGTGCCAGCAGCTTAGGGGAGCGATCCACAGATACGCAGTATTTT. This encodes CASSLGERSTDTQYF. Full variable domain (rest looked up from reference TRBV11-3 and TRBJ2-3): EAGVVQSPRYKIIEKKQPVAFWCNPISGHNTLYWYLQNLGQGPELLIRYENEEAVDDSQLPKDRFSAERLKGVDSTLKIQPAELGDSAVYLCASSLGERSTDTQYFGPGTRLTVL.

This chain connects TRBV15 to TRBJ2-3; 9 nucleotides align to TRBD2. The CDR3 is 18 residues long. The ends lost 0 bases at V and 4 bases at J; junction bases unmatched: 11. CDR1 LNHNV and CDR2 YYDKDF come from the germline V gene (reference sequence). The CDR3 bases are TGTGCCACCAGCAGAGAGAGTAGCGGGAGTAACAAGGCAGATACGCAGTATTTT. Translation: CATSRESSGSNKADTQYF.

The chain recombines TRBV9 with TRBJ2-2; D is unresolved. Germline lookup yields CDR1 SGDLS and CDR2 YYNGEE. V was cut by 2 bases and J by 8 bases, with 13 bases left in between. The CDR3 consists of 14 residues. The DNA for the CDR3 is TGTGCCAGCAGCGTCGAATTTAGATCGGGGGAGCTGTTTTTT. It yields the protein CASSVEFRSGELFF.

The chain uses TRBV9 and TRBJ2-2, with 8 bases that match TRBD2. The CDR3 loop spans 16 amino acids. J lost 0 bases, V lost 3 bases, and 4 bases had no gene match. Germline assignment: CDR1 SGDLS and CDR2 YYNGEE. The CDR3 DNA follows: TGTGCCAGCAGCGGGGCTAGCGGGTCGAACACCGGGGAGCTGTTTTTT. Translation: CASSGASGSNTGELFF.

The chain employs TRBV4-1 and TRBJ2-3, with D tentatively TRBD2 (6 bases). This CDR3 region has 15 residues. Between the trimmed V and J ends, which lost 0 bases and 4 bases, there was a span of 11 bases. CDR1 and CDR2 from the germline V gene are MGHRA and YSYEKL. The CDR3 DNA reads TGCGCCAGCAGCCAAGACCCAGGGAGGTCAGATACGCAGTATTTT. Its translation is CASSQDPGRSDTQYF.

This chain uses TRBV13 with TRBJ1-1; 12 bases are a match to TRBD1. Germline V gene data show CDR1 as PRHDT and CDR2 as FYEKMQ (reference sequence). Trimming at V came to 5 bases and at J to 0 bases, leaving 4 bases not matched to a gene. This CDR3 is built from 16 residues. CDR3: CASSDRDRGLNTEAFF. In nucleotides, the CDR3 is TGTGCCAGCAGCGACCGGGACAGGGGGCTGAACACTGAAGCTTTCTTT.

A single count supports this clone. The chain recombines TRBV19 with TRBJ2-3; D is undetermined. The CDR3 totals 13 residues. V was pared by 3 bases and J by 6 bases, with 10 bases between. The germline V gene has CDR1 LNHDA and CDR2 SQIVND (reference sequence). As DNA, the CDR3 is TGTGCCAGTAGTATCGCTGGTGAGGATACGCAGTATTTT. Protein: CASSIAGEDTQYF.

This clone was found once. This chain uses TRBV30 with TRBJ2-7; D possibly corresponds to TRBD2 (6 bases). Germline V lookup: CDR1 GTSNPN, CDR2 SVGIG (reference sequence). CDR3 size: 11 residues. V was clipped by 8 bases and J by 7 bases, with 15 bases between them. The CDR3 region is CAVELAWEQYF. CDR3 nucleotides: TGTGCCGTAGAACTAGCTTGGGAGCAGTACTTC.

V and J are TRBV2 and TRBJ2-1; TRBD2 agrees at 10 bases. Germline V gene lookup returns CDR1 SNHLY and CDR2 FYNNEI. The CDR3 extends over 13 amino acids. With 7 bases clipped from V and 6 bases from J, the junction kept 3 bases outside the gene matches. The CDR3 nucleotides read TGTGCCAGCACAGCGGGAGGGCCCAATGAGCAGTTCTTC. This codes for CASTAGGPNEQFF.

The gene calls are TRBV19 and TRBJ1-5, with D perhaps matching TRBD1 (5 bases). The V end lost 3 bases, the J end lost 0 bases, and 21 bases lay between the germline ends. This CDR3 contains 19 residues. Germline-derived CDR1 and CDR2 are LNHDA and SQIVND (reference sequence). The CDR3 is CASSIATGTEYYSNQPQHF. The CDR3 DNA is TGTGCCAGTAGTATCGCGACCGGGACTGAATATTATAGCAATCAGCCCCAGCATTTT.

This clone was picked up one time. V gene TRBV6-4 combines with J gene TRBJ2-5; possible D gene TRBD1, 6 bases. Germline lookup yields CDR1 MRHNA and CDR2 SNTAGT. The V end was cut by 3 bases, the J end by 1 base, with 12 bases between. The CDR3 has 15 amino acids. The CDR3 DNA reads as TGTGCCAGCAGTGAGTCGCAGGGGAGCCAAGAGACCCAGTACTTC. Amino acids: CASSESQGSQETQYF.

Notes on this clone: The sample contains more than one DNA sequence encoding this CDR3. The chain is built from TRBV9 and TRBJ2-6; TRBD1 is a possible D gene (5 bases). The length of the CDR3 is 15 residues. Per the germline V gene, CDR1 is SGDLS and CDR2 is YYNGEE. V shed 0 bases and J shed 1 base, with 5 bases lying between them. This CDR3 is CASSVAGSGANVLTF. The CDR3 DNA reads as TGTGCCAGCAGCGTAGCAGGGTCTGGGGCCAACGTCCTGACTTTC.

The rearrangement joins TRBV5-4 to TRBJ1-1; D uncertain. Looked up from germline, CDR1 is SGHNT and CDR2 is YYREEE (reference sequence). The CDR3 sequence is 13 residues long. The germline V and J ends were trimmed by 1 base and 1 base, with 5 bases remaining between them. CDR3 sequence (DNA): TGTGCCAGCAGCTTGTTACAGAACACTGAAGCTTTCTTT. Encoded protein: CASSLLQNTEAFF. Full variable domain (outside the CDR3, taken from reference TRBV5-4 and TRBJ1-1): ETGVTQSPTHLIKTRGQQVTLRCSSQSGHNTVSWYQQALGQGPQFIFQYYREEENGRGNFPPRFSGLQFPNYSSELNVNALELDDSALYLCASSLLQNTEAFFGQGTRLTVV.

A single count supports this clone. The CDR3 sequence: CASTDPGSHYGYTF. The CDR3 coding sequence is TGTGCCAGCACCGACCCCGGGAGCCACTATGGCTACACCTTC. The chain uses TRBV7-9 and TRBJ1-2; no reliable D call. The V end was cut by 7 bases, the J end by 3 bases, with 15 bases between. The CDR3 has 14 residues. Germline CDR1 reads SEHNR; CDR2 reads FQNEAQ (reference sequence).

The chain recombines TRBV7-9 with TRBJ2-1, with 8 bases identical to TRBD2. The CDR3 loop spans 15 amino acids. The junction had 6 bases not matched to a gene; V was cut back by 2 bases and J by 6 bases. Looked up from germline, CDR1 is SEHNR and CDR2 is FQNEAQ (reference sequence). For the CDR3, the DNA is TGTGCCAGCAGCTTAAAAGCGGGAGTTCGCAATGAGCAGTTCTTC. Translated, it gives CASSLKAGVRNEQFF.

The CDR3: CSVLFGQGDAGYTF. In DNA, the CDR3 is TGCAGCGTTCTTTTTGGACAGGGGGATGCAGGCTACACCTTC. The rearrangement joins TRBV29-1 to TRBJ1-2, with 10 bases matching TRBD1. This CDR3 has 14 residues. The germline CDR1 and CDR2 sequences are SQVTM and ANQGSEA. After removal of 5 bases from V and 8 bases from J, the junction contained 11 bases not matched to a gene.

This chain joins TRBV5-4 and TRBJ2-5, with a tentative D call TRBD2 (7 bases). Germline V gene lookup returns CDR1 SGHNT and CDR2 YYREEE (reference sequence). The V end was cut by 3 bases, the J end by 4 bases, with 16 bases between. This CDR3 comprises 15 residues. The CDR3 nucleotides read TGTGCCAGCAGCTCCTACGGGGGGCTGGGAGAGACCCAGTACTTC. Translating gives CASSSYGGLGETQYF.

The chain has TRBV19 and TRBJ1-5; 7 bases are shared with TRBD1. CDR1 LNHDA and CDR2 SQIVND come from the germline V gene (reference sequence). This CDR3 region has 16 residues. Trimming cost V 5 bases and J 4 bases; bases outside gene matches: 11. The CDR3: CASSPRQGGHNQPQHF. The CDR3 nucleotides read TGTGCCAGTAGTCCCCGGCAGGGGGGCCATAATCAGCCCCAGCATTTT.